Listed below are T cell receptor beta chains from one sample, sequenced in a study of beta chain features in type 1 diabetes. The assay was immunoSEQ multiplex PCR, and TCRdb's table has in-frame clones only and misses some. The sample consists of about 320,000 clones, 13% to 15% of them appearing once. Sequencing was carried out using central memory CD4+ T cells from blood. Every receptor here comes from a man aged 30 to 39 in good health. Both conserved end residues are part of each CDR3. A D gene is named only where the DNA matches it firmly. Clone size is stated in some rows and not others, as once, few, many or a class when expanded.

cdr3_aa: CASYIAGDNEQFF
cdr3_nt: TGTGCCAGCTACATAGCGGGGGACAATGAGCAGTTCTTC
clone_size: -
j_call: TRBJ2-1
d_call: TRBD2
v_call: TRBV6-6

cdr3_aa: CASSIRLAETQYF
cdr3_nt: TGTGCCAGTAGTATTCGGCTAGCGGAGACCCAGTACTTC
clone_size: -
j_call: TRBJ2-5
d_call: -
v_call: TRBV19

cdr3_aa: CASSLYREHTQYF
cdr3_nt: TGTGCCAGCAGCCTCTACAGGGAGCATACGCAGTATTTT
clone_size: -
j_call: TRBJ2-3
d_call: -
v_call: TRBV11-3

cdr3_aa: CASSLIGRGGIETQYF
cdr3_nt: TGTGCCAGCAGTTTAATAGGGCGGGGGGGCATAGAGACCCAGTACTTC
clone_size: -
j_call: TRBJ2-5
d_call: TRBD2
v_call: TRBV27

cdr3_aa: CASSNRLGLETQYF
cdr3_nt: TGTGCCAGCAGTAACCGACTAGGTTTGGAGACCCAGTACTTC
clone_size: few
j_call: TRBJ2-5
d_call: -
v_call: TRBV2

cdr3_aa: CASSLRGTALLNTEAFF
cdr3_nt: TGTGCCAGCAGCTTACGGGGGACAGCACTCCTGAACACTGAAGCTTTCTTT
clone_size: few
j_call: TRBJ1-1
d_call: TRBD1
v_call: TRBV7-8

cdr3_aa: CASSQGSRDTEAFF
cdr3_nt: TGTGCCAGCAGCCAAGGATCCCGGGACACTGAAGCTTTCTTT
clone_size: few
j_call: TRBJ1-1
d_call: -
v_call: TRBV4-2

cdr3_aa: CASSVGLAGGQETQYF
cdr3_nt: TGTGCCAGCAGCGTAGGACTAGCGGGAGGGCAAGAGACCCAGTACTTC
clone_size: few
j_call: TRBJ2-5
d_call: TRBD2
v_call: TRBV9

cdr3_aa: CASSFKIGPGELFF
cdr3_nt: TGTGCCAGCAGCTTTAAGATCGGGCCCGGGGAGCTGTTTTTT
clone_size: -
j_call: TRBJ2-2
d_call: -
v_call: TRBV7-9

cdr3_aa: CASSSDRAGDIQYF
cdr3_nt: TGTGCCAGCAGTAGCGACAGGGCGGGGGACATTCAGTACTTC
clone_size: few
j_call: TRBJ2-4
d_call: -
v_call: TRBV6-5

cdr3_aa: CASTVWSAARAGELFF
cdr3_nt: TGTGCCAGTACCGTATGGTCCGCCGCCCGCGCCGGGGAGCTGTTTTTT
clone_size: few
j_call: TRBJ2-2
d_call: -
v_call: TRBV19

cdr3_aa: CASSLGLLRYNSPLHF
cdr3_nt: TGTGCCAGCAGCTTAGGCCTACTTAGGTATAATTCACCCCTCCACTTT
clone_size: -
j_call: TRBJ1-6
d_call: -
v_call: TRBV11-2

cdr3_aa: CASSVDTGQGVLNEQFF
cdr3_nt: TGTGCCAGCAGCGTAGATACGGGACAGGGGGTCTTGAATGAGCAGTTCTTC
clone_size: few
j_call: TRBJ2-1
d_call: TRBD1
v_call: TRBV9

cdr3_aa: CASSTDSSLNQPQHF
cdr3_nt: TGTGCCAGCAGCACGGACAGCTCCCTAAATCAGCCCCAGCATTTT
clone_size: few
j_call: TRBJ1-5
d_call: -
v_call: TRBV5-4

cdr3_aa: CASSLVPSGSTGETQYF
cdr3_nt: TGTGCCAGCAGCTTAGTGCCGAGCGGGTCAACCGGGGAGACCCAGTACTTC
clone_size: -
j_call: TRBJ2-5
d_call: -
v_call: TRBV7-2

cdr3_aa: CASSLSWGMNTEAFF
cdr3_nt: TGTGCCAGCAGTTTAAGTTGGGGCATGAACACTGAAGCTTTCTTT
clone_size: many
j_call: TRBJ1-1
d_call: -
v_call: TRBV27

cdr3_aa: CASGLAGGFSNTGELFF
cdr3_nt: TGCGCCAGCGGACTAGCGGGGGGGTTTTCGAACACCGGGGAGCTGTTTTTT
clone_size: -
j_call: TRBJ2-2
d_call: TRBD2
v_call: TRBV4-1

cdr3_aa: CAWSVRATKNIQYF
cdr3_nt: TGTGCCTGGAGTGTACGGGCCACTAAAAACATTCAGTACTTC
clone_size: -
j_call: TRBJ2-4
d_call: -
v_call: TRBV30

cdr3_aa: CASSLVNGQPQHF
cdr3_nt: TGTGCCAGCAGCTTAGTTAACGGTCAGCCCCAGCATTTT
clone_size: -
j_call: TRBJ1-5
d_call: -
v_call: TRBV7-8

cdr3_aa: CASSMGWDTGELFF
cdr3_nt: TGTGCCAGTAGTATGGGTTGGGACACCGGGGAGCTGTTTTTT
clone_size: few
j_call: TRBJ2-2
d_call: -
v_call: TRBV19

cdr3_aa: CASSFNSPGAPGIQYF
cdr3_nt: TGTGCCAGCAGCTTTAATTCCCCAGGGGCTCCGGGCATTCAGTACTTC
clone_size: -
j_call: TRBJ2-4
d_call: -
v_call: TRBV11-2

cdr3_aa: CASKREGDTDTQYF
cdr3_nt: TGCGCCAGCAAGAGGGAGGGGGACACAGATACGCAGTATTTT
clone_size: -
j_call: TRBJ2-3
d_call: -
v_call: TRBV5-1

cdr3_aa: CASSLLPSGTDTQYF
cdr3_nt: TGTGCCAGCAGCTTGTTGCCTTCAGGGACAGATACGCAGTATTTT
clone_size: -
j_call: TRBJ2-3
d_call: -
v_call: TRBV5-5

cdr3_aa: CASSYSAANTEAFF
cdr3_nt: TGTGCCAGCAGTTACTCGGCAGCGAACACTGAAGCTTTCTTT
clone_size: -
j_call: TRBJ1-1
d_call: -
v_call: TRBV6-5

cdr3_aa: CASSLVGNGVAEAFF
cdr3_nt: TGTGCCAGCAGCTTAGTCGGTAATGGGGTCGCTGAAGCTTTCTTT
clone_size: -
j_call: TRBJ1-1
d_call: -
v_call: TRBV11-3

cdr3_aa: CASSRIGSLTDTQYF
cdr3_nt: TGTGCCAGCAGTCGGATTGGGAGTTTGACAGATACGCAGTATTTT
clone_size: -
j_call: TRBJ2-3
d_call: -
v_call: TRBV28

cdr3_aa: CASSLAGGRVNEQFF
cdr3_nt: TGTGCCAGCAGCTTGGCGGGAGGAAGAGTTAATGAGCAGTTCTTC
clone_size: few
j_call: TRBJ2-1
d_call: TRBD2
v_call: TRBV7-2

cdr3_aa: CASSETYNSPLHF
cdr3_nt: TGCGCCAGCAGTGAAACCTATAATTCACCCCTCCACTTT
clone_size: few
j_call: TRBJ1-6
d_call: -
v_call: TRBV10-1

cdr3_aa: CASSLFGAKSYEQYF
cdr3_nt: TGTGCCAGCAGCCTCTTCGGGGCCAAGTCCTACGAGCAGTACTTC
clone_size: -
j_call: TRBJ2-7
d_call: -
v_call: TRBV7-2

cdr3_aa: CASSSTVLETQYF
cdr3_nt: TGCGCCAGCAGCTCGACAGTACTAGAGACCCAGTACTTC
clone_size: few
j_call: TRBJ2-5
d_call: -
v_call: TRBV5-1

cdr3_aa: CASSQARGSTGELFF
cdr3_nt: TGCGCCAGCAGTCAAGCCAGGGGGTCGACGGGGGAGCTGTTTTTT
clone_size: few
j_call: TRBJ2-2
d_call: TRBD1
v_call: TRBV23-1

cdr3_aa: CASSTGLAGGPLVTQYF
cdr3_nt: TGTGCCAGTAGTACGGGACTAGCGGGGGGCCCATTAGTGACCCAGTACTTC
clone_size: -
j_call: TRBJ2-5
d_call: TRBD2
v_call: TRBV19

cdr3_aa: CASSLAGQGPYNEQFF
cdr3_nt: TGTGCCAGCAGCTTAGCTGGCCAGGGTCCCTACAATGAGCAGTTCTTC
clone_size: few
j_call: TRBJ2-1
d_call: -
v_call: TRBV7-2

cdr3_aa: CASTGGQGGWPQHF
cdr3_nt: TGTGCCAGCACAGGGGGACAGGGAGGTTGGCCCCAGCATTTT
clone_size: -
j_call: TRBJ1-5
d_call: TRBD1
v_call: TRBV6-6

cdr3_aa: CASSFMGEKLFF
cdr3_nt: TGTGCCAGCAGCTTTATGGGGGAAAAACTGTTTTTT
clone_size: many
j_call: TRBJ1-4
d_call: -
v_call: TRBV7-9

cdr3_aa: CASSPGSSTDTQYF
cdr3_nt: TGTGCCAGCAGCCCGGGGTCTAGCACAGATACGCAGTATTTT
clone_size: few
j_call: TRBJ2-3
d_call: -
v_call: TRBV7-2

cdr3_aa: CASSVAGDNSPLHF
cdr3_nt: TGTGCCAGCAGCGTAGCGGGAGACAATTCACCCCTCCACTTT
clone_size: -
j_call: TRBJ1-6
d_call: -
v_call: TRBV9

cdr3_aa: CASSLADRGGYTF
cdr3_nt: TGCGCCAGCAGCCTAGCTGACAGGGGTGGCTACACCTTC
clone_size: few
j_call: TRBJ1-2
d_call: TRBD1
v_call: TRBV5-1

cdr3_aa: CASSRPGLAFDTQYF
cdr3_nt: TGCGCCAGCAGCCGGCCGGGACTAGCATTTGATACGCAGTATTTT
clone_size: -
j_call: TRBJ2-3
d_call: TRBD2
v_call: TRBV4-1

cdr3_aa: CASSSIQGPGNEQFF
cdr3_nt: TGTGCCAGCAGCTCAATACAGGGCCCGGGCAATGAGCAGTTCTTC
clone_size: -
j_call: TRBJ2-1
d_call: -
v_call: TRBV5-4

cdr3_aa: CASSPGGTQETQYF
cdr3_nt: TGTGCCAGCAGCCCGGGAGGTACCCAAGAGACCCAGTACTTC
clone_size: -
j_call: TRBJ2-5
d_call: TRBD2
v_call: TRBV7-9

cdr3_aa: CASNSGRVSGNTIYF
cdr3_nt: TGTGCCAGCAACTCCGGGAGAGTCTCTGGAAACACCATATATTTT
clone_size: few
j_call: TRBJ1-3
d_call: -
v_call: TRBV6-5

cdr3_aa: CASSLGGQGRADTQYF
cdr3_nt: TGTGCCAGCAGCTTAGGTGGGCAGGGGCGGGCAGATACGCAGTATTTT
clone_size: few
j_call: TRBJ2-3
d_call: -
v_call: TRBV7-2

cdr3_aa: CATRLAGGRGTQYF
cdr3_nt: TGTGCCACCCGACTAGCGGGGGGGCGGGGGACCCAGTACTTC
clone_size: -
j_call: TRBJ2-5
d_call: TRBD2
v_call: TRBV5-4

cdr3_aa: CASSLRARGLDTQYF
cdr3_nt: TGTGCCAGCAGCTTGAGGGCCAGGGGGCTAGATACGCAGTATTTT
clone_size: many
j_call: TRBJ2-3
d_call: TRBD1
v_call: TRBV7-9

cdr3_aa: CASSLARKAFF
cdr3_nt: TGTGCCAGCAGCTTAGCGAGAAAAGCTTTCTTT
clone_size: -
j_call: TRBJ1-1
d_call: -
v_call: TRBV11-2

cdr3_aa: CASNRQAPQPQHF
cdr3_nt: TGTGCCAGTAACAGGCAGGCGCCTCAGCCCCAGCATTTT
clone_size: few
j_call: TRBJ1-5
d_call: -
v_call: TRBV19

cdr3_aa: CASSLSLKNTEAFF
cdr3_nt: TGTGCCAGCAGCTTAAGTCTCAAGAACACTGAAGCTTTCTTT
clone_size: -
j_call: TRBJ1-1
d_call: -
v_call: TRBV7-2